The 24 T cell receptor beta chains presented below share a single source sample, sequenced in a study of regulatory T cells in long-lasting Graves disease. Time point indicated: persistent/refractory GD, antithyroid drugs over 5 years with positive TRAb. Generation of the TCR library employed RNA extracted from PBMCs. Arm-PCR of CDR3 regions and iRepertoire HTBI primers were the basis on which TCR beta libraries were built. One entry per CDR3 protein results from TCRdb running MiXCR on the multiplex PCR reads. The table has roughly 450,000 distinct CDR3 sequences, 20% seen once. Specimen: peripheral blood mononuclear cells (PBMCs), collected when the disease was refractory, from a patient treated with antithyroid drugs. Source of these receptors: a female donor with Graves disease.

This clonotype occurred many times. The chain joins TRBV5-1 to TRBJ2-7; 7 bases map to TRBD2. There are 12 residues in the CDR3. V trimming: 5 bases; J trimming: 6 bases; junction bases outside the gene matches: 5. The germline V gene encodes CDR1 SGHRS and CDR2 YFSETQ. This CDR3 is CASRGGSAEQYF. Written as DNA, the CDR3 is TGCGCCAGCAGAGGCGGGAGTGCCGAGCAGTACTTC.

Notes on this clonotype: With a much larger clone just one base away, this may be a read error. The rearrangement joins TRBV2 to TRBJ1-4; maybe TRBD1 (5 bases). The CDR3 contains 13 residues. The V gene's germline CDR1 is SNHLY and CDR2 FYNNEI. DNA for the CDR3: TGTGTCAGCAGTGGGGCCTATAATGAAAAACTGTTTTTT. Protein product: CVSSGAYNEKLFF.

The V call is TRBV5-1, the J call TRBJ1-1, with unresolved D. Trimming left V 0 bases short and J 1 base short, with 10 bases between. This CDR3 is 15 amino acids long. The V gene's germline CDR1 is SGHRS and CDR2 YFSETQ. The CDR3 reads CASSLVARANTEAFF. CDR3 sequence (DNA): TGCGCCAGCAGCTTGGTGGCAAGAGCGAACACTGAAGCTTTCTTT.

A few counts support this clonotype. Compared with germline, one end of the junction differs, possibly owing to a read error. The V and J genes are TRBV28 and TRBJ1-5; D is unresolved. This CDR3 is 12 amino acids long. In germline, CDR1 is MDHEN, CDR2 SYDVKM. In nucleotides, the CDR3 is TGTGCCTGCAGTTTACTAAGTCAGCCCCAGCATTTT. Amino acid sequence: CACSLLSQPQHF.

This clonotype was recorded at least ten times. V is TRBV28 and J is TRBJ2-5; maybe TRBD2 (7 bases). This CDR3 is built from 14 residues. V lost 6 bases to trimming and J lost 7 bases, with 18 bases between them. The germline gives CDR1 MDHEN, CDR2 SYDVKM. The CDR3 protein is CASSPRGRAGTQYF. In DNA, the CDR3 is TGTGCCAGCAGCCCGCGGGGGCGAGCGGGGACCCAGTACTTC.

This clonotype was seen ten or more times. Here the CDR3 reads CASSLSGGNEQYF. DNA for the CDR3: TGTGCCAGCAGTTTAAGTGGGGGAAACGAGCAGTACTTC. This chain connects TRBV28 to TRBJ2-7, with D possibly being TRBD1 or TRBD2 (5 bases each). V was cut by 2 bases and J by 5 bases, with 10 bases left in between. This CDR3 spans 13 amino acids. The germline gives CDR1 MDHEN, CDR2 SYDVKM.

The chain couples TRBV6-1 to TRBJ2-3, with D possibly being TRBD2 (5 bases). The CDR3 is made up of 15 amino acids. Germline values: CDR1 MNHNS, CDR2 SASEGT. V gave up 6 bases and J gave up 6 bases, with 19 bases separating them. The CDR3 sequence is CASSLGGGLGDTQYF. The CDR3 DNA reads TGTGCCAGCAGCCTCGGCGGCGGGCTGGGGGATACGCAGTATTTT.

This clonotype turned up a few times. V gene TRBV2 combines with J gene TRBJ2-7, with 7 bases aligning to TRBD2. The germline V gene encodes CDR1 SNHLY and CDR2 FYNNEI. The CDR3 covers 17 residues. V lost 7 bases and J lost 6; bases outside the gene matches: 21. CDR3 in amino acids: CASMLRASGTIFSEQYF. The CDR3 DNA sequence: TGTGCCAGCATGCTTAGAGCGTCCGGGACTATATTTTCCGAGCAGTACTTC.

The chain couples TRBV29-1 to TRBJ2-1; 11 bases are shared with TRBD2. Germline V CDR1 and CDR2: SQVTM, ANQGSEA. CDR3 length equals 16 residues. Trimming at V came to 6 bases and at J to 0 bases, leaving 7 bases not matched to a gene. CDR3 sequence reads: CSVKGLAGSSYNEQFF. The DNA of the CDR3 is TGCAGCGTAAAAGGACTAGCGGGCAGCTCCTACAATGAGCAGTTCTTC.

In this sample, this clonotype turned up many times. This sequence joins TRBV28 and TRBJ2-7, with D possibly being TRBD2 (6 bases). CDR1 is MDHEN, CDR2 SYDVKM, per germline. V was clipped by 7 bases and J by 3 bases, with 16 bases between them. This CDR3 has 14 amino acids. DNA for the CDR3: TGTGCCAGCACCTCAGCGGGTTCACACTACGAGCAGTACTTC. Residues: CASTSAGSHYEQYF. Complete variable domain (other parts from reference TRBV28 and TRBJ2-7): DVKVTQSSRYLVKRTGEKVFLECVQDMDHENMFWYRQDPGLGLRLIYFSYDVKMKEKGDIPEGYSVSREKKERFSLILESASTNQTSMYLCASTSAGSHYEQYFGPGTRLTVT.

This clonotype is a singleton in its sample. Possible read error: a much larger clone is one base away. The chain recombines TRBV6-2 or TRBV6-3 with TRBJ1-4; D is unresolved. The CDR3 covers 16 residues. Germline V CDR1 and CDR2: MNHEY, SVGEGT. Trimming took off 0 bases at V and 8 bases at J, with 16 bases between the two ends. CDR3 in DNA: TGTGCCAGCAGTTACTCGTCGAGGGCAGCATCGGAAAAACTGTTTTTT. Translation: CASSYSSRAASEKLFF.

On this clonotype itself: This may arise from a read error, as a much more abundant clone is one base away. This sequence joins TRBV28 and TRBJ2-5, with D maybe TRBD1 (6 bases). This CDR3 is built from 15 residues. CDR1 and CDR2 from the germline V gene are MDHEN and SYDVKM. V lost 8 bases, J lost 5 bases, and 21 bases lay in between. The CDR3 region is CASPGTRTVGETQYF. CDR3 nucleotide sequence: TGTGCCAGCCCAGGAACTAGGACAGTCGGTGAGACCCAGTACTTC.

This clonotype was seen a handful of times. The chain uses TRBV9 and TRBJ2-7, with D possibly being TRBD1 or TRBD2 (6 bases each). V gave up 0 bases and J gave up 4 bases, with 11 bases separating them. CDR1 and CDR2 (germline): SGDLS, YYNGEE. CDR3 length equals 14 residues. CDR3 loop: CASSVDWGAYEQYF. CDR3 in DNA: TGTGCCAGCAGCGTAGATTGGGGGGCGTACGAGCAGTACTTC.

This clonotype was picked up many times. One junction end disagrees with the germline gene, perhaps due to a read error. This chain links TRBV28 with TRBJ1-5, with TRBD1 matching 8 bases. CDR1 is MDHEN and CDR2 is SYDVKM in the germline V gene. The CDR3 totals 18 residues. Written as DNA, the CDR3 is TGTGCCAGCAGTCTCCCCGGACAGGGACGAATGATATTACAGCCCCAACATTTT. Amino acid sequence: CASSLPGQGRMILQPQHF.

This clonotype was detected a few times. The chain carries TRBV5-1 and TRBJ1-1; perhaps TRBD1 as D (5 bases). CDR1 and CDR2 (germline): SGHRS, YFSETQ. V was pared by 3 bases and J by 2 bases, with 14 bases between. The CDR3 covers 15 residues. The CDR3 reads CASSSNTDSNTEAFF. CDR3 DNA: TGCGCCAGCAGCTCGAATACCGACAGTAACACTGAAGCTTTCTTT.

V usage is TRBV30 and J usage is TRBJ1-1; D perhaps matches TRBD1 (6 bases). The V end was cut by 3 bases, the J end by 5 bases, with 16 bases between. The CDR3 covers 14 residues. Germline V gives CDR1 GTSNPN, CDR2 SVGIG (reference sequence). CDR3 residues: CAWRETGLRTEAFF. CDR3 bases: TGTGCCTGGAGAGAGACAGGTCTCCGAACTGAAGCTTTCTTT.

This clonotype occurred many times. This chain uses TRBV10-2 with TRBJ1-6, with TRBD1 as a possible D gene (5 bases). The V and J ends lost 2 bases and 6 bases respectively, with 17 bases between them. This CDR3 has 17 residues. CDR1 and CDR2 from the germline V gene are WSHSY and SAAADI. Written as DNA, the CDR3 is TGCGCCAGCAGTGAGACCCATCCGGGACGCGGTAATTCACCCCTCCACTTT. Protein sequence: CASSETHPGRGNSPLHF.

This chain joins TRBV6-9 and TRBJ2-3; 8 nucleotides align to TRBD2. The CDR3 loop spans 17 amino acids. J was trimmed by 4 bases and V by 3 bases; bases with no gene match: 12. CDR1 MNHGY and CDR2 SVAAGI come from the germline V gene. CDR3 nucleotides: TGTGCCAGCAGTTACCTCCTGACTAGCGCGAAAGCAGATACGCAGTATTTT. Its protein product is CASSYLLTSAKADTQYF.

J is TRBJ1-2 and V is TRBV24-1; TRBD1 might be the D (5 bases). The CDR3 consists of 16 residues. V was trimmed by 0 bases and J by 5 bases, leaving 15 bases between them. The germline V gene has CDR1 KGHDR and CDR2 SFDVKD. CDR3 sequence: CATSDLRLQAEYGYTF. CDR3 bases: TGTGCCACCAGTGATTTGAGATTACAGGCGGAGTATGGCTACACCTTC.

About this clonotype itself: A much larger clone is a single base away; this may be a read error. CDR3 sequence reads: CASSGTVEETQYF. CDR3 nucleotide sequence: TGTGCCAGCAGCGGGACAGTTGAGGAGACCCAGTACTTC. The rearrangement links TRBV11-2 to TRBJ2-1; 7 bases align to TRBD1. The closer fit of TRBJ2-5 to the DNA end suggests the J call may be wrong. There are 13 residues in the CDR3. Per germline, CDR1 SGHAT and CDR2 FQNNGV.

This clonotype was counted only a few times. One base away lies a much larger clone, so this may be a sequencing read error. The CDR3 sequence: CASNLPAGGYTF. The CDR3 nucleotides read TGTGCCAGCAATCTCCCTGCAGGGGGCTACACCTTC. The rearrangement uses TRBV2 and TRBJ1-2; maybe TRBD1 (5 bases). CDR1 SNHLY and CDR2 FYNNEI come from the germline V gene. The V gene lost 7 bases and the J gene lost 8 bases, with 14 bases spanning the gap. The CDR3 length is 12 residues.

The CDR3 loop is CASSPGTPNTGELFF. Written as DNA, the CDR3 is TGTGCCAGCAGTCCCGGGACACCGAACACCGGGGAGCTGTTTTTT. The V gene is TRBV12-3 or TRBV12-4, the J gene TRBJ2-2, with D tentatively TRBD1 (6 bases). CDR3 length: 15 amino acids. Trimming pared 5 bases from V and 0 bases from J, leaving 10 bases between.

The chain couples TRBV14 to TRBJ1-2; D possibly corresponds to TRBD1 (6 bases). The CDR3 extends over 15 amino acids. Per germline, CDR1 SGHDN and CDR2 FVKESK. The V gene lost 0 bases and the J gene lost 8 bases, with 16 bases spanning the gap. CDR3 amino acids: CASSQDFGRGKGYTF. The CDR3 bases are TGTGCCAGCAGCCAAGATTTCGGCAGGGGTAAAGGCTACACCTTC. Combining the CDR3 with reference TRBV14 and TRBJ1-2 gives the whole variable domain EAGVTQFPSHSVIEKGQTVTLRCDPISGHDNLYWYRRVMGKEIKFLLHFVKESKQDESGMPNNRFLAERTGGTYSTLKVQPAELEDSGVYFCASSQDFGRGKGYTFGSGTRLTVV.

This rearrangement joins TRBV9 to TRBJ1-3, with 10 nucleotides matching TRBD1. This CDR3 has 15 residues. Germline trimming cut 0 bases from V and 5 bases from J; bases unmatched to any gene: 2. In germline, CDR1 is SGDLS, CDR2 YYNGEE. CDR3 amino acids: CASSVGDRGRNTIYF. The CDR3 nucleotides read TGTGCCAGCAGCGTAGGGGACAGGGGAAGAAACACCATATATTTT.